Listed below are T cell receptor beta chains from one sample, sequenced in a study of T cells in Graves' hyperthyroidism and ophthalmopathy. One entry per CDR3 protein results from TCRdb running MiXCR on the multiplex PCR reads. The sample carries 530,000 or so distinct CDR3 sequences, about 24% recorded once. The sample taken for sequencing was blood. Source of these receptors: a woman in her 30s with Graves' ophthalmopathy. CDR3s include the opening cysteine and the closing phenylalanine or tryptophan.

V gene	J gene	CDR3 length	CDR3 protein
TRBV7-8	TRBJ2-2	15	CASSPDRADTGELFF
TRBV6-2/TRBV6-3	TRBJ2-7	15	CASSYSRGISYEQYF
TRBV20-1	TRBJ1-5	10	CSAGNQPQHF
TRBV12-3/TRBV12-4	TRBJ1-1	13	CASSLRQIDEAFF
TRBV10-3	TRBJ1-5	15	CASSEGLSSNQPQHF
TRBV29-1	TRBJ1-2	14	CSVAMGTGGTFYTF
TRBV6-1	TRBJ2-5	15	CASSPLADLQETQYF
TRBV28	TRBJ2-7	13	CASSSGLRYEQYF
TRBV6-5	TRBJ2-5	13	CASSNQVESTQYF
TRBV5-1	TRBJ1-3	14	CASRSYSGVSRIYF
TRBV20-1	TRBJ1-2	12	CSAETGGNGYTF
TRBV29-1	TRBJ1-1	12	CSVGWGSTEAFF
TRBV6-1	TRBJ1-5	14	CASTYGPLNQPQHF
TRBV12-3/TRBV12-4	TRBJ2-5	15	CASSSTSGEVETQYF
TRBV11-2	TRBJ2-7	13	CASSSPTSYEQYF
TRBV11-1	TRBJ1-2	16	CASSHPRGGNNYGYTF
TRBV12-5	TRBJ1-2	15	CASSSPGTGKYGYTF
TRBV28	TRBJ1-1	16	CASSRLRTDMNTEAFF
TRBV12-3/TRBV12-4	TRBJ2-2	14	CASSLQINTGELFF
TRBV9	TRBJ2-7	16	CASSVGRRGGFNEQYF
TRBV28	TRBJ1-1	15	CASSPGTAFLTEAFF
TRBV10-3	TRBJ2-5	14	CAISPGQTQETQYF
TRBV28	TRBJ1-5	15	CASSLLRYSNQPQHF
TRBV29-1	TRBJ2-3	14	CSVGPAGGTDTQYF
TRBV2	TRBJ2-7	12	CASSSVHYEQYF
TRBV20-1	TRBJ2-5	12	CSAIDGVWTQYF
TRBV30	TRBJ2-7	18	CAWSVVRVSTDSDYEQYF
TRBV20-1	TRBJ1-6	13	CSAAGGRGSPLHF
TRBV20-1	TRBJ2-2	14	CSARMGGNTGELFF
TRBV29-1	TRBJ1-1	15	CSVEVWVLLNTEAFF
TRBV19	TRBJ1-2	17	CASSTFRGRTENYGYTF
TRBV5-1	TRBJ2-5	16	CASSPKWDTGEETQYF
TRBV9	TRBJ2-2	14	CASSAFRVSGELFF
TRBV24-1	TRBJ2-2	14	CATSEGTLTGELFF
TRBV29-1	TRBJ1-2	14	CSVEVSGFIGGYTF
TRBV30	TRBJ1-5	16	CAWSALRDGSDQPQHF
TRBV12-3/TRBV12-4	TRBJ2-5	15	CVSSLLGQGQETQYF
TRBV11-2	TRBJ1-1	16	CASSSRQGIVATEAFF
TRBV12-3/TRBV12-4	TRBJ1-2	15	CASSFPGQGSSGYTF
TRBV5-1	TRBJ2-5	13	CASSRDPRETQYF
TRBV28	TRBJ2-3	12	CAGSGPADTQYF
TRBV5-1	TRBJ2-7	16	CASSLAAASGTYEQYF